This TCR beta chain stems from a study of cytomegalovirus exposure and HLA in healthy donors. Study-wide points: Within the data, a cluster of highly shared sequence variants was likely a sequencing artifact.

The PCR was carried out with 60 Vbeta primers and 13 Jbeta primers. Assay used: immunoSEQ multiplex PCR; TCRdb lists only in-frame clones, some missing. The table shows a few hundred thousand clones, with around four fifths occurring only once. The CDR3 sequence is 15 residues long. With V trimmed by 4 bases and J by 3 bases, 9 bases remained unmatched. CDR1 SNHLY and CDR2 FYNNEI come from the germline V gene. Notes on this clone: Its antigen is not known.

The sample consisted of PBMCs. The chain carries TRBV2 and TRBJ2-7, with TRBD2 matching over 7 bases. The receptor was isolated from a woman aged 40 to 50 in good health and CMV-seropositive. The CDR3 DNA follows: TGTGCCAGCAGTGTTGGCGGGAGAAGTCTCTACGAGCAGTACTTC. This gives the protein CASSVGGRSLYEQYF.